This T cell receptor (beta chain) stems from a study of OX40 agonist ivuxolimab in advanced cancers. Background for the entire study: Ivuxolimab was a fully human IgG2 agonistic monoclonal antibody targeting the costimulatory receptor OX40 (CD134). Of the approximately 54 patients in dose escalation, about 20 had hepatocellular carcinoma, roughly 15 had melanoma, 9 had renal cell carcinoma and 9 had head and neck cancer. A male proportion of approximately 83% and a mean age of approximately 55 years, ranging from about 23 to 90, were recorded for the dose-escalation cohort. The point of sequencing TCRbeta in the periphery was to test whether ivuxolimab changed TCR sequence diversity and drove clonal T-cell expansion. Partial responses occurred in three dose-escalation patients: two with cutaneous melanoma and one with hepatocellular carcinoma. The paper covers the monotherapy dose-escalation part of the phase I ivuxolimab trial, which included N ≈ 50 patients. Intravenous ivuxolimab was administered to patients every 2 weeks at six dose levels: 0.01, 0.1, 0.3, 1.5, 3 and 10 mg/kg. Patients were allowed to have had prior anti-PD-1, anti-PD-L1 or anti-CTLA-4 therapy, and more than 30% of the dose-escalation patients had previously received checkpoint inhibitors.

The CDR3 sequence holds 13 residues, the cysteine and phenylalanine included. Only the CDR3 DNA stays, 39 bases, in frame from base 1. From the germline V gene (reference sequence), CDR1 is LNHDA and CDR2 is SQIVND. Trimming takes 9 bases from V and 5 bases from J, and the germline ends sit 16 bases apart. Patients with autoimmune disease history or receiving systemic immunosuppression were excluded from the trial. Peripheral blood for TCR sequencing was drawn from every dose cohort at baseline, at cycle 4 day 1 and at cycle 7 day 1. The samples were drawn from a first-in-human, open-label, multicenter phase I dose-escalation trial of ivuxolimab. Adults with locally advanced or metastatic head and neck squamous cell, hepatocellular, melanoma or renal cell carcinoma were enrolled in the trial. Before TCR sequencing, CD4+ and CD8+ T cells were separately sorted from peripheral blood. For sequencing of the TCRbeta CDR3 region, genomic DNA was extracted from the sorted cells. TCRbeta CDR3 regions were sequenced using the immunoSEQ Assay. TCRdb's version of the immuneACCESS table is confined to in-frame rearrangements and falls short of the full clone set. An unresolved V gene accounts for under half of the shortfall where checked; the remainder is of unknown origin. For this sample the table gives some 97,000 clones, of which more than 85% were detected only once. About 0.49% of the sample rests with the top ten.

About this clone: Its cognate antigen has yet to be identified. Per-nucleotide qualities are absent, and no much larger clonotype sits a single base away. Other DNA sequences in this specimen translate into the identical CDR3.

The full study reports these points: After ivuxolimab, expanded clones were on average more numerous among CD8+ T cells than among CD4+ T cells. Low levels of normalized T-cell clonal expansion were also shown by some nonresponding patients. In the 0.1-3.0 mg/kg groups, partial responders had among the lowest normalized peripheral clonal expansion, particularly in CD8+ T cells. At doses of 0.1 to 3.0 mg/kg, clonal expansion of both CD4+ and CD8+ T cells in blood was seen between baseline and week 6. The antigen specificity of the clonally expanded peripheral T cells was not determined.

The sample was CD4+ or CD8+ T cells sorted from blood, taken in a trial of the OX40 agonist ivuxolimab. The receptor chain draws on TRBV19 and TRBJ1-2; D gene: possibly TRBD1, on 6 matching bases. The TCR originated in an adult with an advanced solid tumor such as melanoma, head and neck, liver or kidney cancer. The sequenced DNA is TGTGCCAGCGGAACAGGGTCTAGTTATGGCTACACCTTC. Its product reads: CASGTGSSYGYTF.